This TCR beta chain was profiled in a study of T cell responses to AZD1222 COVID-19 vaccine. About this clone: The antigen remains unidentified.

Assay used: immunoSEQ multiplex PCR; TCRdb lists only in-frame clones, some missing. The sample includes roughly 25,000 clones, about 86% of them seen just once. Second-dose recipients at about 4 or about 12 weeks were treated as one pooled group. V was trimmed by 6 bases and J by 1 base, leaving 25 bases between them. CDR1 and CDR2 from the germline V gene are MDHEN and SYDVKM. The CDR3 has 19 amino acids. Overall study results and limits: CD4 TCRs linked to vaccination spanned spike, dominating at 160-218 and 743-854. Of the AZD1222 recipients, only five to seven were seropositive at baseline. Unmutated variant regions reportedly attract nearly half of all spike-specific TCRs.

The chain carries TRBV28 and TRBJ2-1; the D gene could be TRBD1 or TRBD2 (6 bases each). The source is an adult who received the AZD1222 COVID-19 vaccine. Sample: peripheral blood, taken 28 days after the second AZD1222 dose. The CDR3 DNA sequence: TGTGCCAGCAGCTCCCCAGGGGCAGGGAGGTCGGGGTCCTACAATGAGCAGTTCTTC. This encodes CASSSPGAGRSGSYNEQFF.